The rows below give T cell receptor beta chains drawn from one sample of a study of cytotoxic CD8 clonotypes in ibrutinib-treated CLL. The data were produced by immunoSEQ multiplex PCR, yet TCRdb's version contains in-frame clones alone and is incomplete. This repertoire shows around 310,000 clones, roughly 85% found once; its top ten account for over 5.5%. The sample consisted of PBMCs, taken before ibrutinib treatment. The source of these receptors is a human donor with chronic lymphocytic leukemia. CDR3s leave out the opening cysteine and the closing phenylalanine or tryptophan. The order of the fields is V gene, clone size, J gene, CDR3 protein. The size field is filled for only some rows; it gives once, few, many or a size class.

v_call: TRBV23-1; clone_size: -; j_call: TRBJ2-6; cdr3_aa: ASSQTLFFYISGANVLT
v_call: TRBV15; clone_size: -; j_call: TRBJ2-2; cdr3_aa: ATSSIQGTGELF
v_call: TRBV6-4; clone_size: -; j_call: TRBJ2-3; cdr3_aa: ASSDSGLAGESGSTDTQY
v_call: TRBV28; clone_size: -; j_call: TRBJ1-1; cdr3_aa: ASGTGTGVLDTEAF
v_call: TRBV7-2; clone_size: -; j_call: TRBJ2-3; cdr3_aa: ASSLDRGPSDTQY
v_call: TRBV27; clone_size: -; j_call: TRBJ2-7; cdr3_aa: ASSFLTSGGYEQY
v_call: TRBV11-2; clone_size: few; j_call: TRBJ1-1; cdr3_aa: ASSLSSGTEAF
v_call: TRBV11-1; clone_size: once; j_call: TRBJ2-7; cdr3_aa: ASSLDLLGNLAYEQY
v_call: TRBV13; clone_size: -; j_call: TRBJ1-4; cdr3_aa: ASSPNSGLTNEKLF
v_call: TRBV27; clone_size: -; j_call: TRBJ2-2; cdr3_aa: ASIQKTGELF
v_call: TRBV11-2; clone_size: -; j_call: TRBJ2-1; cdr3_aa: ASSQYPEPSSYNEQF
v_call: TRBV18; clone_size: -; j_call: TRBJ1-3; cdr3_aa: ASSPQQSSGNTIY
v_call: TRBV5-4; clone_size: -; j_call: TRBJ2-1; cdr3_aa: ASSLRDRVYNEQF
v_call: TRBV9; clone_size: -; j_call: TRBJ1-2; cdr3_aa: ASSVLSDSSYGYT
v_call: TRBV11-2; clone_size: few; j_call: TRBJ2-1; cdr3_aa: ASSLDWTTNEQF
v_call: TRBV5-6; clone_size: -; j_call: TRBJ2-7; cdr3_aa: ASSLQREDYEQY
v_call: TRBV28; clone_size: -; j_call: TRBJ1-1; cdr3_aa: ASSLDLFRGEAF
v_call: TRBV27; clone_size: -; j_call: TRBJ2-5; cdr3_aa: ATRRGRVLSETQY
v_call: TRBV27; clone_size: -; j_call: TRBJ1-1; cdr3_aa: ASSPPPGYGTEAF
v_call: TRBV27; clone_size: -; j_call: TRBJ2-2; cdr3_aa: ASRTSLAGTGELF
v_call: TRBV5-6; clone_size: once; j_call: TRBJ2-1; cdr3_aa: ASSLPRGEIYNEQF
v_call: TRBV7-7; clone_size: -; j_call: TRBJ2-5; cdr3_aa: ASSYDRGSETQY
v_call: TRBV18; clone_size: -; j_call: TRBJ1-4; cdr3_aa: ASSPPGSTNEKLF
v_call: TRBV19; clone_size: -; j_call: TRBJ2-7; cdr3_aa: ASSMGLAGETYEQY
v_call: TRBV28; clone_size: -; j_call: TRBJ2-7; cdr3_aa: ASRGDRPPYEQY
v_call: TRBV7-2; clone_size: once; j_call: TRBJ2-1; cdr3_aa: ASSLPPNEQF
v_call: TRBV5-4; clone_size: -; j_call: TRBJ1-2; cdr3_aa: ASSLSHRGNGYT
v_call: TRBV7-8; clone_size: -; j_call: TRBJ2-7; cdr3_aa: ASSSGLSYEQY
v_call: TRBV11-2; clone_size: once; j_call: TRBJ2-7; cdr3_aa: ASSLRGTGVSEQY
v_call: TRBV5-1; clone_size: -; j_call: TRBJ2-5; cdr3_aa: ASSSQGAKETQY
v_call: TRBV7-3; clone_size: -; j_call: TRBJ2-2; cdr3_aa: ASSPPGLTNTGELF
v_call: TRBV6-5; clone_size: -; j_call: TRBJ2-2; cdr3_aa: ASRPGTFNTGELF
v_call: TRBV15; clone_size: -; j_call: TRBJ2-7; cdr3_aa: ATSGGLAELEEQY
v_call: TRBV4-2; clone_size: -; j_call: TRBJ2-7; cdr3_aa: ASSHIYGPSSYEQY
v_call: TRBV7-9; clone_size: -; j_call: TRBJ2-3; cdr3_aa: ASSPRYGGRMDTQY
v_call: TRBV9; clone_size: once; j_call: TRBJ2-7; cdr3_aa: ASSVDSWGVPHEQY
v_call: TRBV6-1; clone_size: few; j_call: TRBJ2-7; cdr3_aa: ASSEGAYEQY
v_call: TRBV30; clone_size: -; j_call: TRBJ2-7; cdr3_aa: AWSSTGFREQY
v_call: TRBV19; clone_size: -; j_call: TRBJ1-4; cdr3_aa: ASTPPPGQGTLF
v_call: TRBV27; clone_size: -; j_call: TRBJ2-7; cdr3_aa: ASSLRREAYEQY
v_call: TRBV6-1; clone_size: -; j_call: TRBJ1-5; cdr3_aa: ASSENTNQPQH
v_call: TRBV13; clone_size: -; j_call: TRBJ2-7; cdr3_aa: ASSFGRTGTFWQY
v_call: TRBV4-2; clone_size: -; j_call: TRBJ1-1; cdr3_aa: ASSQVKDTEAF
v_call: TRBV29-1; clone_size: once; j_call: TRBJ2-5; cdr3_aa: SASPAGETQY
v_call: TRBV2; clone_size: few; j_call: TRBJ2-7; cdr3_aa: ASSEVDRGFYEQY
v_call: TRBV4-2; clone_size: -; j_call: TRBJ1-4; cdr3_aa: ASSPTGGRTNEKLF
v_call: TRBV19; clone_size: -; j_call: TRBJ1-2; cdr3_aa: ASSIAETGIGYT
v_call: TRBV4-3; clone_size: -; j_call: TRBJ2-7; cdr3_aa: ASSQDRGRISDEQY
v_call: TRBV9; clone_size: -; j_call: TRBJ2-1; cdr3_aa: ASSVGIREVTSNEQF
v_call: TRBV6-5; clone_size: -; j_call: TRBJ1-6; cdr3_aa: ASSSGYPSPLH
v_call: TRBV9; clone_size: -; j_call: TRBJ1-1; cdr3_aa: ASSDSRGVNAEAF
v_call: TRBV7-9; clone_size: -; j_call: TRBJ2-7; cdr3_aa: ASSLPTSGQLSYEQY
v_call: TRBV7-8; clone_size: few; j_call: TRBJ2-7; cdr3_aa: ASSLGAGPFAYEQY